This record looks at one T cell receptor beta chain sequence and its context. Its antigen is not known. Germline V gene lookup returns CDR1 MNHEY and CDR2 SMNVEV (reference sequence). The J segment lost 6 bases and the V segment lost 10 bases, leaving 14 bases of the junction unmatched. This CDR3 region has 14 residues. Primers: 60 Vbeta forward and 13 Jbeta reverse. Authors' processing steps: Later, an analysis found about 80 million unique TCR beta chains, and 8.5 million to 12 million of these were shared. Repertoires were generated with immunoSEQ multiplex PCR, while TCRdb's copy carries only in-frame clones and drops some. The V and J calls and clone size come from that table; D and trimming were worked out from the DNA. The sample consists of 110,000 to 150,000 clones, roughly 80% of them appearing once. The data derive from a study of cytomegalovirus exposure and HLA in healthy donors. Study-wide results and caveats: The authors later linked a missense DCLRE1C variant to TCR beta V- and J-gene trimming. In vitro work confirmed that a few CMV-associated chains recognize CMV antigens. Some V segments (TRBV6-2 and TRBV6-3 among them) were excluded as indistinguishable.

The specimen was PBMCs. The V call is TRBV27, the J call TRBJ1-2, with 7 nucleotides matching TRBD1. This clonotype was obtained from a female donor in good health and CMV-seronegative. DNA of the CDR3: TGTGCCACCCGCTATGGACAGGTTGGGGATGGCTACACCTTC. Residues: CATRYGQVGDGYTF.